Below are 15 T cell receptor beta chains sequenced from a single sample in a study of cytomegalovirus exposure and HLA in healthy donors. Researchers ran the PCR with 60 Vbeta and 13 Jbeta primers. Generated by immunoSEQ multiplex PCR, the TCRdb table keeps only in-frame clones and is missing some. The sample has some 140,000 clones; approximately 73% are singletons. The sequencing sample was made of PBMCs. Receptors were obtained from a woman aged 40 to 50 in good health and CMV-seronegative.

The chain is built from TRBV11-2 and TRBJ2-7, with no clear D. V lost 5 bases to trimming and J lost 3 bases, with 8 bases between them. This CDR3 region has 12 residues. Germline CDR1 reads SGHAT; CDR2 reads FQNNGV. The CDR3 region has the DNA TGTGCCAGCAGCCCTACTCTCTACGAGCAGTACTTC. It specifies CASSPTLYEQYF. The full variable domain, completed using reference TRBV11-2 and TRBJ2-7, is EAGVAQSPRYKIIEKRQSVAFWCNPISGHATLYWYQQILGQGPKLLIQFQNNGVVDDSQLPKDRFSAERLKGVDSTLKIQPAKLEDSAVYLCASSPTLYEQYFGPGTRLTVT.

The chain joins TRBV2 to TRBJ1-5; 7 bases agree with TRBD1. CDR3 size: 17 residues. The V gene's germline CDR1 is SNHLY and CDR2 FYNNEI. V dropped 0 bases and J dropped 5; count of bases not matched to a gene: 10. The CDR3 here is CASSEAKGGGADQPQHF. The CDR3 DNA sequence: TGTGCCAGCAGTGAAGCGAAAGGAGGGGGCGCGGATCAGCCCCAGCATTTT.

The chain joins TRBV7-3 to TRBJ1-1; TRBD1 aligns across 9 bases. This CDR3 has 17 residues. The ends lost 5 bases at V and 0 bases at J; junction bases unmatched: 10. In germline, CDR1 is SGHTA, CDR2 FQGTGA. The CDR3: CASSLTGTGLMNTEAFF. For the CDR3, the DNA is TGTGCCAGCAGCCTTACCGGGACAGGGTTAATGAACACTGAAGCTTTCTTT.

This chain joins TRBV6-1 and TRBJ2-2; possibly TRBD1 for D (6 bases). The CDR3 is 14 residues long. Germline assignment: CDR1 MNHNS and CDR2 SASEGT. The V end was cut by 7 bases, the J end by 1 base, with 10 bases between. CDR3 coding DNA: TGTGCCAGCACTTTGGACAGGAACACCGGGGAGCTGTTTTTT. It encodes CASTLDRNTGELFF.

The V call is TRBV11-2, the J call TRBJ2-6; 8 bases agree with TRBD1. Germline CDR1 and CDR2: SGHAT and FQNNGV. The CDR3 contains 19 residues. V lost 4 bases to trimming and J lost 0 bases; unmatched junction nucleotides: 11. The CDR3 nucleotides are TGTGCCAGCAGCTCCCTCATGCAGGGACAGGTCTCTGGGGCCAACGTCCTGACTTTC. Its translation: CASSSLMQGQVSGANVLTF.

The CDR3 DNA follows: TGTGCCAGCAATACAGCAATGAACACTGAAGCTTTCTTT. As protein: CASNTAMNTEAFF. This sequence joins TRBV7-2 and TRBJ1-1; D ambiguous. V lost 7 bases and J 0 bases, leaving 9 bases between the germline ends. Germline-derived CDR1 and CDR2 are SGHTA and FQGNSA. The CDR3 runs to 13 residues.

This clone was detected only once. CDR3 DNA sequence: TGTGCCAGCAGCTTAGACAAAAATCAGCCCCAGCATTTT. This encodes CASSLDKNQPQHF. J is TRBJ1-5 and V is TRBV7-2; no firm D call. Germline assignment: CDR1 SGHTA and CDR2 FQGNSA. Trimming took off 1 base at V and 4 bases at J, with 5 bases between the two ends. The CDR3 runs 13 residues.

The chain is built from TRBV15 and TRBJ1-3; D remains ambiguous. CDR1 and CDR2 (germline): LNHNV, YYDKDF (reference sequence). There are 15 residues in the CDR3. V lost 0 bases, J lost 2 bases, and 8 bases lay in between. As DNA, the CDR3 is TGTGCCACCAGCAGAGATTTCGGAGCTGGAAACACCATATATTTT. It specifies CATSRDFGAGNTIYF.

This chain uses TRBV6-5 with TRBJ1-1, with D unclear. Germline V lookup: CDR1 MNHEY, CDR2 SVGAGI. Trimming removed 5 bases from V and 4 bases from J, with 17 bases in between. The CDR3 sequence is 15 residues long. The CDR3 here is CASSLFDKASTEAFF. Here the CDR3 DNA reads TGTGCCAGCAGTCTTTTCGACAAGGCGTCCACTGAAGCTTTCTTT.

This chain joins TRBV6-5 and TRBJ1-1, with D uncertain. The CDR3 has 12 amino acids. Germline loops: CDR1 MNHEY, CDR2 SVGAGI. Trimming took off 2 bases at V and 3 bases at J, with 4 bases between the two ends. The CDR3 sequence: CASSYGDTEAFF. For the CDR3, the DNA is TGTGCCAGCAGTTACGGAGACACTGAAGCTTTCTTT.

This clone appeared a few times. The chain combines TRBV6-1 with TRBJ2-1; TRBD2 aligns across 13 bases. CDR1 and CDR2 (germline): MNHNS, SASEGT. With V trimmed by 5 bases and J by 0 bases, 7 bases remained unmatched. The length of the CDR3 is 18 residues. CDR3 loop: CASSQGLAGDFSYNEQFF. Written as DNA, the CDR3 is TGTGCCAGCAGTCAAGGACTAGCGGGGGACTTCTCCTACAATGAGCAGTTCTTC.

This clone was detected only once. The chain uses TRBV2 and TRBJ1-2; weak D call: TRBD1 (5 bases). CDR1 is SNHLY, CDR2 FYNNEI, per germline. Trimming left V 5 bases short and J 4 bases short, with 17 bases between. The CDR3 totals 15 residues. CDR3 sequence (DNA): TGTGCCAGCAGTCTTCCGCCAGGGTTCGGCTATGGCTACACCTTC. Residues: CASSLPPGFGYGYTF.

This rearrangement joins TRBV11-3 to TRBJ2-2; possibly TRBD2 for D (5 bases). The V end lost 5 bases, the J end lost 7 bases, and 14 bases lay between the germline ends. Germline loops: CDR1 SGHNT, CDR2 YENEEA. CDR3 size: 14 residues. This CDR3 reads CASSHGESVGELFF. The CDR3 DNA reads as TGTGCCAGCAGCCACGGGGAGAGTGTCGGGGAGCTGTTTTTT.

The V call is TRBV5-1, the J call TRBJ1-4; 8 bases are shared with TRBD1. Looked up from germline, CDR1 is SGHRS and CDR2 is YFSETQ. The CDR3 runs 14 residues. V lost 5 bases and J lost 7; bases outside the gene matches: 7. The DNA of the CDR3 is TGCGCCAGCAGGGGCGGACAGGGTGGTGAAAAACTGTTTTTT. Protein: CASRGGQGGEKLFF. The full variable domain, completed using reference TRBV5-1 and TRBJ1-4, is KAGVTQTPRYLIKTRGQQVTLSCSPISGHRSVSWYQQTPGQGLQFLFEYFSETQRNKGNFPGRFSGRQFSNSRSEMNVSTLELGDSALYLCASRGGQGGEKLFFGSGTQLSVL.

CDR3 DNA sequence: TGTGCCAGCAGCTCCCCCGCTCAGGGTTGGGAGACCCAGTACTTC. This translates into CASSSPAQGWETQYF. The rearrangement uses TRBV7-6 and TRBJ2-5, with D perhaps TRBD1 (5 bases). The CDR3 has 15 amino acids. Germline V CDR1 and CDR2: SGHVS, FNYEAQ. Trimming cost V 4 bases and J 5 bases, with 17 bases left between them. The complete variable domain, with remaining parts taken from reference TRBV7-6 and TRBJ2-5, reads GAGVSQSPRYKVTKRGQDVALRCDPISGHVSLYWYRQALGQGPEFLTYFNYEAQQDKSGLPNDRFSAERPEGSISTLTIQRTEQRDSAMYRCASSSPAQGWETQYFGPGTRLLVL.